These 20 T cell receptor beta chains came from one sample sequenced in a study of CD8 T cells in Susac syndrome. Random hexamers primed reverse transcription of about 0.5 to 1 ug RNA. Via MiXCR, TCRdb re-called the immunoSEQ multiplex PCR reads, giving one row per CDR3 protein. The repertoire holds around 170,000 distinct CDR3 sequences, roughly 94% seen once, with 0.15% to 0.2% in the top ten. Sequenced material: CD8+ T cells from PBMCs. The receptors come from a human donor with Susac syndrome.

The J gene is TRBJ2-7, the V gene TRBV18, with 10 nucleotides matching TRBD2. The length of the CDR3 is 14 residues. Germline values: CDR1 KGHSH, CDR2 LQKENI. V dropped 6 bases and J dropped 6; count of bases not matched to a gene: 8. DNA of the CDR3: TGTGCCAGCTCGGGACTAGCGCCGTCCGGCGAGCAGTACTTC. Its protein product is CASSGLAPSGEQYF.

The table lists this clonotype with a count of one. The chain employs TRBV24-1 and TRBJ2-2, with TRBD1 matching 8 bases. Germline-derived CDR1 and CDR2 are KGHDR and SFDVKD. The J segment lost 0 bases and the V segment lost 3 bases, leaving 5 bases of the junction unmatched. The CDR3 has 17 amino acids. The CDR3, as DNA: TGTGCCACCAGTGATCCCGGGACAGGACCGAACACCGGGGAGCTGTTTTTT. Translated: CATSDPGTGPNTGELFF.

The chain has TRBV7-3 and TRBJ2-3; 8 bases agree with TRBD2. This CDR3 has 15 amino acids. Germline trimming cut 7 bases from V and 4 bases from J; bases unmatched to any gene: 10. The germline gives CDR1 SGHTA, CDR2 FQGTGA. The CDR3 DNA reads TGTGCCAGCACCGCTACGGGAGGGCCCCCAGATACGCAGTATTTT. This codes for CASTATGGPPDTQYF.

This rearrangement joins TRBV27 to TRBJ1-2; no definite D call. Germline CDR1 is MNHEY and CDR2 is SMNVEV (reference sequence). This CDR3 comprises 13 residues. Trimming stripped 5 bases from V and 1 base from J, with 8 bases between. The CDR3 DNA follows: TGTGCCAGCAGTGGCAGTATTAACTATGGCTACACCTTC. Its translation: CASSGSINYGYTF.

The CDR3 nucleotides are TGTGCCAGCAGTTACCATCCTCGGGGTCCCCAAGAGACCCAGTACTTC. Translated, it gives CASSYHPRGPQETQYF. V gene TRBV12-3 or TRBV12-4 combines with J gene TRBJ2-5; maybe TRBD2 (5 bases). The CDR3 extends over 16 amino acids. V gave up 4 bases and J gave up 1 base, with 16 bases separating them.

V gene TRBV3-1 combines with J gene TRBJ2-1; D not resolved. Looked up from germline, CDR1 is LGHDT and CDR2 is YNNKEL (reference sequence). V lost 2 bases and J 6 bases, leaving 11 bases between the germline ends. This CDR3 spans 14 amino acids. DNA of the CDR3: TGTGCCAGCAGCCAATACAATCTAGTCAATGAGCAGTTCTTC. It translates to CASSQYNLVNEQFF.

This chain uses TRBV12-3 or TRBV12-4 with TRBJ2-1; unclear D gene. V was pared by 5 bases and J by 9 bases, with 14 bases between. The CDR3 covers 13 residues. CDR3 amino acids: CASSPPKVSEQFF. The CDR3 coding sequence is TGTGCCAGCAGTCCCCCTAAAGTTAGTGAGCAGTTCTTC.

V is TRBV5-6 and J is TRBJ2-7; D remains ambiguous. The CDR3 is 14 amino acids. The germline CDR1 and CDR2 sequences are SGHDT and YYEEEE. The ends were cut back, 5 bases at V and 3 bases at J, with 15 bases in the middle. For the CDR3, the DNA is TGTGCCAGCAGTCCCGGCAGGTTCGGCTACGAGCAGTACTTC. This encodes CASSPGRFGYEQYF.

V usage is TRBV5-1 and J usage is TRBJ2-1, with 10 bases fitting TRBD1. This CDR3 spans 14 amino acids. The V and J ends lost 4 bases and 8 bases, in that order; junction bases with no gene match: 6. CDR1 is SGHRS, CDR2 YFSETQ, per germline. In nucleotides, the CDR3 is TGCGCCAGCAGCCAGGGGACAGGGGAGTATGAGCAGTTCTTC. Protein product: CASSQGTGEYEQFF.

This chain links TRBV7-9 with TRBJ2-1; TRBD2 agrees at 12 bases. Trimming cost V 1 base and J 8 bases; bases outside gene matches: 15. CDR1 and CDR2 (germline): SEHNR, FQNEAQ (reference sequence). The CDR3 loop spans 19 amino acids. This chain's CDR3 is CASSLDALAGGPGWYEQFF. The CDR3 nucleotides read TGTGCCAGCAGCTTAGACGCGCTAGCGGGAGGGCCGGGCTGGTATGAGCAGTTCTTC.

CDR3: CSVPGQTISYEQYF. The CDR3 region has the DNA TGCAGTGTCCCGGGACAGACGATCTCCTACGAGCAGTACTTC. V gene TRBV20-1 combines with J gene TRBJ2-7; 7 positions match TRBD1. Looked up from germline, CDR1 is DFQATT and CDR2 is SNEGSKA (reference sequence). V lost 7 bases, J lost 0 bases, and 9 bases stayed unmatched. This CDR3 contains 14 residues.

The chain joins TRBV30 to TRBJ2-1; 9 bases fit TRBD1. The CDR3 extends over 14 amino acids. CDR1 is GTSNPN, CDR2 SVGIG, per germline (reference sequence). V trimming: 7 bases; J trimming: 5 bases; junction bases outside the gene matches: 9. In DNA, the CDR3 is TGTGCCTCCGGAACAGGGGGCCACAACAATGAGCAGTTCTTC. Residues: CASGTGGHNNEQFF. The complete variable domain, with remaining parts taken from reference TRBV30 and TRBJ2-1, reads SQTIHQWPATLVQPVGSPLSLECTVEGTSNPNLYWYRQAAGRGLQLLFYSVGIGQISSEVPQNLSASRPQDRQFILSSKKLLLSDSGFYLCASGTGGHNNEQFFGPGTRLTVL.

The J gene is TRBJ2-4, the V gene TRBV20-1, with no clear D. The germline V gene encodes CDR1 DFQATT and CDR2 SNEGSKA (reference sequence). V gave up 5 bases and J gave up 0 bases, with 8 bases separating them. The CDR3 sequence is 13 residues long. CDR3 nucleotides: TGCAGTGCTCCACTAATAGCCAAAAACATTCAGTACTTC. It encodes CSAPLIAKNIQYF.

The chain links TRBV2 to TRBJ1-5; D gene ambiguous. The CDR3 is 14 amino acids. Trimming removed 8 bases from V and 6 bases from J, with 17 bases in between. The germline CDR1 and CDR2 sequences are SNHLY and FYNNEI. The CDR3: CASLGTDIGQPQHF. The CDR3 DNA reads TGTGCCAGCCTTGGAACCGACATCGGTCAGCCCCAGCATTTT.

This clonotype appeared once. The chain recombines TRBV10-3 with TRBJ2-4; no clear D gene. The CDR3 spans 15 residues. CDR1 is ENHRY and CDR2 is SYGVKD in the germline V gene. V lost 3 bases to trimming and J lost 0 bases, with 9 bases between them. CDR3 nucleotide sequence: TGTGCCATCAGTGAAGGTATCATAGCCAAAAACATTCAGTACTTC. Translating it yields CAISEGIIAKNIQYF.

The V and J genes are TRBV20-1 and TRBJ2-2, with 11 bases identical to TRBD2. CDR1 and CDR2 (germline): DFQATT, SNEGSKA (reference sequence). J gave up 4 bases and V 5 bases, and 9 bases lay outside the gene matches. This CDR3 region has 16 residues. CDR3 amino acids: CSALLDSGGATGELFF. The CDR3 DNA is TGCAGTGCTCTTTTGGATAGCGGGGGGGCCACCGGGGAGCTGTTTTTT.

The rearrangement uses TRBV9 and TRBJ1-3; D is unclear. The germline CDR1 and CDR2 sequences are SGDLS and YYNGEE. This CDR3 spans 17 amino acids. The V end lost 3 bases, the J end lost 8 bases, and 24 bases lay between the germline ends. DNA for the CDR3: TGTGCCAGCAGCGCACTAGGGTTGCTGGTAGCTGTGGACACCATATATTTT. Translated, it gives CASSALGLLVAVDTIYF.

The chain employs TRBV15 and TRBJ2-3; TRBD1 agrees at 7 bases. The trim removed 2 bases at V and 1 base at J, leaving 3 bases unmatched. CDR3 length: 15 residues. CDR1 and CDR2 (germline): LNHNV, YYDKDF (reference sequence). CDR3 in amino acids: CATSRRDRGTDTQYF. The CDR3 DNA reads TGTGCCACCAGCAGAAGAGACAGGGGCACAGATACGCAGTATTTT.

The chain recombines TRBV4-1 with TRBJ1-5, with D perhaps TRBD1 (5 bases). Germline-derived CDR1 and CDR2 are MGHRA and YSYEKL. This CDR3 region has 14 residues. V dropped 3 bases and J dropped 5 bases, with 11 bases sitting between them. The CDR3: CASSHGRGDQPQHF. The CDR3 coding sequence is TGCGCCAGCAGCCATGGCCGAGGGGATCAGCCCCAGCATTTT.

This chain links TRBV7-2 with TRBJ2-3; D unresolved. From germline, CDR1 is SGHTA and CDR2 FQGNSA. Trimming took 2 bases from V and 0 from J, leaving 9 bases between them. The CDR3 is made up of 15 amino acids. The CDR3 loop is CASSLKWASTDTQYF. CDR3 coding DNA: TGTGCCAGCAGCTTAAAATGGGCTAGCACAGATACGCAGTATTTT.